Sequencing of this T cell receptor (beta chain) was carried out in a study of blood T cell repertoires in COVID-19. CDR3 length equals 14 residues. Germline V CDR1 and CDR2: MNHEY, SMNVEV (reference sequence). Trimming shortened V by 5 bases and J by 8 bases, and 18 bases separated the two germline ends. Cohorts were based on clinical histories the participants reported. TCRdb keeps only in-frame clones here, not all; method: immunoSEQ multiplex PCR. Of some 380,000 clones detected, about 89% appear once; the ten largest clones hold about 1.5%. The TCR was taken from a man aged 25-45 years who had recovered from COVID-19. The V call is TRBV27, the J call TRBJ1-2; D gene ambiguous. Sequences were obtained from PBMCs or T cells enriched from blood (not recorded which). The DNA for the CDR3 is TGTGCCAGCAGTCCGACGGGTCCCCAGCGGGGCTACACCTTC. Translating gives CASSPTGPQRGYTF.